What follows are 17 T cell receptor beta chains derived from one specimen sequenced in a study of lymphopenia after photon versus proton radiotherapy. This table comes from immunoSEQ multiplex PCR, and its TCRdb copy is limited to in-frame clones, with some not included. The data hold 53,000 or so clones, with approximately 82% observed a single time. This material consisted of peripheral blood, taken from a patient treated with photon-based radiotherapy. The origin of the receptors is a man aged 45-60 years with gastric cancer.

V and J are TRBV30 and TRBJ2-2; D may be TRBD1 (5 bases). Trimming took off 8 bases at V and 0 bases at J, with 19 bases between the two ends. From germline, CDR1 is GTSNPN and CDR2 SVGIG (reference sequence). This CDR3 contains 16 residues. The CDR3 coding sequence is TGTGCCGGATCCGCAGGGTTCTTCGCGAACACCGGGGAGCTGTTTTTT. Translation gives CAGSAGFFANTGELFF.

The V gene is TRBV30, the J gene TRBJ2-3, with 10 bases matching TRBD1. The CDR3 length is 14 residues. J was trimmed by 7 bases and V by 4 bases; bases with no gene match: 8. Germline V lookup: CDR1 GTSNPN, CDR2 SVGIG (reference sequence). CDR3 sequence reads: CAWIDRGRENTQYF. As DNA, the CDR3 is TGTGCCTGGATAGACAGGGGGCGGGAGAATACGCAGTATTTT.

The J gene is TRBJ2-7, the V gene TRBV18; possibly TRBD2 for D (5 bases). The V end was cut by 0 bases, the J end by 0 bases, with 12 bases between. The CDR3 consists of 16 residues. The germline V gene encodes CDR1 KGHSH and CDR2 LQKENI. CDR3 nucleotide sequence: TGTGCCAGCTCACCACCGACCGGGAAGGGCTCCTACGAGCAGTACTTC. Translation gives CASSPPTGKGSYEQYF.

This chain links TRBV7-7 with TRBJ2-1; 9 bases are shared with TRBD2. The V gene end was trimmed by 5 bases and the J gene end by 7 bases; junction bases not matched to a gene: 9. CDR3 size: 15 residues. The germline CDR1 and CDR2 sequences are SSHAT and FNYEAQ (reference sequence). The CDR3 region is CASSPFSGSGNEQFF. The CDR3 bases are TGTGCCAGCAGCCCATTTAGCGGGAGTGGGAATGAGCAGTTCTTC.

This chain uses TRBV7-3 with TRBJ2-5; D may be TRBD1 or TRBD2 (7 bases each). This CDR3 comprises 15 residues. V lost 4 bases and J lost 4, with 16 bases in between. Germline CDR1 and CDR2: SGHTA and FQGTGA. CDR3 amino acids: CASSSSGGGPETQYF. The DNA of the CDR3 is TGTGCCAGCAGCTCTAGCGGAGGGGGCCCAGAGACCCAGTACTTC.

This rearrangement joins TRBV2 to TRBJ2-5; TRBD1 or TRBD2 may be the D gene (5 bases each). V lost 6 bases, J lost 5 bases, and 22 bases lay in between. Germline loops: CDR1 SNHLY, CDR2 FYNNEI. The CDR3 covers 16 residues. The CDR3 here is CASSPGNGTLRETQYF. The CDR3 nucleotides read TGTGCCAGCAGCCCAGGGAACGGGACCCTGAGGGAGACCCAGTACTTC.

The CDR3 region has the DNA TGTGCCAGCAGCTCCCAACGGAGGTCGCGCGGGGAGCAGTACTTC. Translation gives CASSSQRRSRGEQYF. The chain has TRBV11-2 and TRBJ2-7; D possibly corresponds to TRBD2 (5 bases). Trimming took 4 bases from V and 7 from J, leaving 20 bases between them. From germline, CDR1 is SGHAT and CDR2 FQNNGV. CDR3 size: 15 residues.

V usage is TRBV30 and J usage is TRBJ2-2; D remains ambiguous. CDR3 length equals 12 residues. Per the germline V gene, CDR1 is GTSNPN and CDR2 is SVGIG (reference sequence). Trimming removed 2 bases from V and 8 bases from J, with 9 bases in between. Written as DNA, the CDR3 is TGTGCCTGGAGTAGGGATAGGGGGGAGCTGTTTTTT. This codes for CAWSRDRGELFF.

The CDR3 nucleotides read TGTGCCAGCAGCCAAGATCCTACGCAGGGGATGGCCTATGGCTACACCTTC. Its translation is CASSQDPTQGMAYGYTF. V is TRBV14 and J is TRBJ1-2; D is perhaps TRBD1 (6 bases). The CDR3 consists of 17 residues. Per germline, CDR1 SGHDN and CDR2 FVKESK. The ends were cut back, 0 bases at V and 4 bases at J, with 18 bases in the middle. Full variable domain (remainder filled in from reference TRBV14 and TRBJ1-2): EAGVTQFPSHSVIEKGQTVTLRCDPISGHDNLYWYRRVMGKEIKFLLHFVKESKQDESGMPNNRFLAERTGGTYSTLKVQPAELEDSGVYFCASSQDPTQGMAYGYTFGSGTRLTVV.

As regards this clone: The DNA is left out, because the CDR3 cannot be placed on it with certainty; the CDR3 is given as TCRdb lists it. The chain recombines TRBV7-2 with TRBJ2-1; the DNA was not used to check the table's D call, TRBD1. The CDR3 comprises 14 residues, both ends counted. The germline gives CDR1 SGHTA, CDR2 FQGNSA. This CDR3 is CASSFGQGYNEQFF.

This clone has only a few counts. The chain carries TRBV27 and TRBJ2-7, with D hard to call. The germline gives CDR1 MNHEY, CDR2 SMNVEV (reference sequence). V lost 6 bases to trimming and J lost 4 bases, with 19 bases between them. The length of the CDR3 is 15 residues. In DNA form, the CDR3 reads TGTGCCAGCAGGCCTCGAGGTGAGCTTCGGTACGAGCAGTACTTC. As protein: CASRPRGELRYEQYF.

CDR3 sequence: CASSSSLKVAGGLYEQYF. The DNA of the CDR3 is TGTGCCAGCAGCTCCTCCCTGAAGGTAGCGGGAGGCCTCTACGAGCAGTACTTC. The V gene is TRBV7-9, the J gene TRBJ2-7; 10 nucleotides line up with TRBD2. CDR3 length: 18 amino acids. The germline V gene has CDR1 SEHNR and CDR2 FQNEAQ (reference sequence). The V and J ends lost 4 bases and 3 bases, in that order; junction bases with no gene match: 15.

The J gene is TRBJ2-5, the V gene TRBV9; 14 bases map to TRBD2. CDR1 and CDR2 from the germline V gene are SGDLS and YYNGEE. V was clipped by 5 bases and J by 5 bases; unmatched bases: 2. CDR3 length equals 14 residues. CDR3 sequence reads: CASSRLAGGETQYF. The DNA for the CDR3 is TGTGCCAGCAGTCGACTAGCGGGAGGGGAGACCCAGTACTTC.

The rearrangement uses TRBV6-5 and TRBJ2-7; 11 bases map to TRBD1. Germline values: CDR1 MNHEY, CDR2 SVGAGI. The CDR3 length is 15 residues. With V trimmed by 2 bases and J by 0 bases, 0 bases remained unmatched. The CDR3 loop reads CASSYGTGGSYEQYF. The DNA for the CDR3 is TGTGCCAGCAGTTACGGGACAGGGGGCTCCTACGAGCAGTACTTC.

This chain joins TRBV28 and TRBJ2-2, with 12 bases aligning to TRBD1. The CDR3 totals 16 residues. Germline values: CDR1 MDHEN, CDR2 SYDVKM. V was pared by 4 bases and J by 6 bases, with 6 bases of the junction left unmatched. CDR3 bases: TGTGCCAGCAGTTCTGCCGGGACAGGGGGCTCCGGGGAGCTGTTTTTT. This sequence encodes CASSSAGTGGSGELFF.

This sequence joins TRBV7-7 and TRBJ2-2; tentatively, D is TRBD2 (6 bases). Germline V gene data show CDR1 as SSHAT and CDR2 as FNYEAQ (reference sequence). The V and J ends lost 4 bases and 1 base respectively, with 7 bases between them. The CDR3 length is 14 residues. The CDR3 nucleotides read TGTGCCAGCAGCTCGGGACTGAACACCGGGGAGCTGTTTTTT. Protein sequence: CASSSGLNTGELFF.

The chain recombines TRBV4-1 with TRBJ1-1; 12 bases align to TRBD1. Germline CDR1 and CDR2: MGHRA and YSYEKL. The length of the CDR3 is 15 residues. V shed 1 base and J 12 bases; nucleotides not matched to a gene: 9. The DNA for the CDR3 is TGCGCCAGCAGCCAAGCCGGGACAGGGGGCGGGTTACCTTTCTTT. It encodes CASSQAGTGGGLPFF.